Each of the 28 T cell receptor beta chains below was sequenced from the same sample in a study of identical twins. TCRdb redid the calling of the 5' RACE reads with MiXCR, one entry per CDR3 protein. The sample contains about 530,000 distinct CDR3 sequences, 20% to 25% of which appear only once. These data were likewise used in another study, on yellow fever vaccine responses in identical twins.

The sample taken for sequencing was CD4+ T cells sorted from blood. The source is a woman aged 18-35 years in good health.

The V gene is TRBV29-1, the J gene TRBJ1-2; TRBD1 might be the D (6 bases). Germline V gene sequence: CDR1 SQVTM, CDR2 ANQGSEA. The V end lost 1 base, the J end lost 5 bases, and 14 bases lay between the germline ends. The CDR3 has 14 amino acids. In nucleotides, the CDR3 is TGCAGCGTTGAAGGGATACAGGGACTTTATGGCTACACCTTC. Residues: CSVEGIQGLYGYTF.

This clonotype was counted between two and nine times. V and J are TRBV20-1 and TRBJ1-5; D ambiguous. CDR3 length: 12 amino acids. Germline V gene data show CDR1 as DFQATT and CDR2 as SNEGSKA (reference sequence). V gave up 3 bases and J gave up 6 bases, with 9 bases separating them. CDR3 nucleotides: TGCAGTGCTAGTTTCGCTAGTCAGCCCCAGCATTTT. Protein sequence: CSASFASQPQHF.

This clonotype was observed a handful of times. V usage is TRBV6-5 and J usage is TRBJ2-3, with 8 positions matching TRBD2. The J segment lost 5 bases and the V segment lost 0 bases, leaving 7 bases of the junction unmatched. The CDR3 runs 16 residues. From germline, CDR1 is MNHEY and CDR2 SVGAGI. The CDR3 here is CASSYSTGTSKDTQYF. The CDR3 DNA sequence: TGTGCCAGCAGTTACTCCACCGGGACTAGTAAAGATACGCAGTATTTT.

This clonotype was picked up a small number of times. Here the CDR3 DNA reads TGCGCCAGCACCGAGACAGTAAGATACGAGCAGTACTTC. Translation gives CASTETVRYEQYF. V is TRBV10-2 and J is TRBJ2-7; D perhaps matches TRBD1 (5 bases). The CDR3 totals 13 residues. Trimming removed 7 bases from V and 4 bases from J, with 14 bases in between. The germline V gene has CDR1 WSHSY and CDR2 SAAADI.

This chain connects TRBV5-1 to TRBJ1-1; D call uncertain. V was pared by 4 bases and J by 1 base, with 8 bases between. This CDR3 comprises 13 residues. Per germline, CDR1 SGHRS and CDR2 YFSETQ. The CDR3 DNA follows: TGCGCCAGCAGCAAAGGGCCGAACACTGAAGCTTTCTTT. Protein product: CASSKGPNTEAFF.

This chain uses TRBV6-1 with TRBJ2-7; D may match TRBD1 or TRBD2 (5 bases each). This CDR3 has 17 residues. Germline CDR1 reads MNHNS; CDR2 reads SASEGT. Trimming shortened V by 5 bases and J by 0 bases, and 20 bases separated the two germline ends. The CDR3 is CASSPTRGTKSSYEQYF. CDR3 bases: TGTGCCAGCAGTCCCACGCGAGGGACGAAGAGCTCCTACGAGCAGTACTTC.

The chain carries TRBV29-1 and TRBJ2-1; D possibly corresponds to TRBD2 (5 bases). The ends were cut back, 5 bases at V and 0 bases at J, with 11 bases in the middle. The germline gives CDR1 SQVTM, CDR2 ANQGSEA. The length of the CDR3 is 14 residues. CDR3 residues: CSVNSGSSYNEQFF. The CDR3 nucleotides read TGCAGCGTTAACAGTGGGAGCTCCTACAATGAGCAGTTCTTC.

The genes are TRBV20-1 and TRBJ2-5, with D perhaps matching TRBD1 (6 bases). The CDR3 spans 13 residues. V was shortened by 6 bases and J by 0 bases, with 11 bases between the two germline ends. Germline loops: CDR1 DFQATT, CDR2 SNEGSKA (reference sequence). The CDR3 region has the DNA TGCAGTGCCCATGGACAGTACCAAGAGACCCAGTACTTC. Translation: CSAHGQYQETQYF.

V and J are TRBV12-3 or TRBV12-4 and TRBJ2-1; tentatively, D is TRBD1 (5 bases). This CDR3 is built from 13 residues. Trimming pared 7 bases from V and 7 bases from J, leaving 14 bases between. DNA of the CDR3: TGTGCCAGCATTCCCCTTGGGGCTAATGAGCAGTTCTTC. This translates into CASIPLGANEQFF.

This clonotype showed up just a few times. The genes are TRBV9 and TRBJ2-7; D is uncertain. CDR1 and CDR2 (germline): SGDLS, YYNGEE. The length of the CDR3 is 13 residues. The ends were cut back, 0 bases at V and 12 bases at J, with 16 bases in the middle. In DNA form, the CDR3 reads TGTGCCAGCAGCGTAGTAAGGGAACCGGTCGCGTACGTC. This codes for CASSVVREPVAYV.

This clonotype was seen a few times. This chain connects TRBV15 to TRBJ2-2; D remains ambiguous. V was trimmed by 1 base and J by 7 bases, leaving 7 bases between them. The CDR3 runs to 13 residues. Germline CDR1 is LNHNV and CDR2 is YYDKDF (reference sequence). The CDR3 DNA is TGTGCCACCAGCAGAGCTGAGGTCGGGGAGCTGTTTTTT. It encodes CATSRAEVGELFF.

This clonotype was seen a few times. The rearrangement links TRBV5-1 to TRBJ1-2; D ambiguous. Germline values: CDR1 SGHRS, CDR2 YFSETQ. V lost 5 bases to trimming and J lost 2 bases, with 10 bases between them. The CDR3 contains 13 residues. CDR3 protein: CASRDRQNYGYTF. The CDR3 nucleotides read TGCGCCAGCAGGGACCGTCAGAACTATGGCTACACCTTC. Looking up the rest from reference TRBV5-1 and TRBJ1-2 gives the full variable domain: KAGVTQTPRYLIKTRGQQVTLSCSPISGHRSVSWYQQTPGQGLQFLFEYFSETQRNKGNFPGRFSGRQFSNSRSEMNVSTLELGDSALYLCASRDRQNYGYTFGSGTRLTVV.

This clonotype appeared many times. J is TRBJ2-5 and V is TRBV24-1, with TRBD1 identical over 7 bases. This CDR3 contains 16 residues. Germline CDR1 is KGHDR and CDR2 is SFDVKD. The J segment lost 0 bases and the V segment lost 4 bases, leaving 7 bases of the junction unmatched. The CDR3 here is CATSDPRQGYQETQYF. CDR3 coding DNA: TGTGCCACCAGTGACCCCAGACAGGGTTACCAAGAGACCCAGTACTTC.

This clonotype was seen a handful of times. The chain carries TRBV27 and TRBJ2-1, with D tentatively TRBD1 or TRBD2 (5 bases each). The ends were cut back, 2 bases at V and 9 bases at J, with 14 bases in the middle. This CDR3 contains 14 residues. The V gene's germline CDR1 is MNHEY and CDR2 SMNVEV (reference sequence). Written as DNA, the CDR3 is TGTGCCAGCAGTTTAAGGGACGGCTACCCTGAGCAGTTCTTC. This sequence encodes CASSLRDGYPEQFF.

This clonotype was counted a few times. The chain carries TRBV5-1 and TRBJ2-2, with D maybe TRBD1 (5 bases). Germline assignment: CDR1 SGHRS and CDR2 YFSETQ. This CDR3 comprises 15 residues. V was shortened by 0 bases and J by 3 bases, with 9 bases between the two germline ends. The CDR3 loop reads CASSLVQGHTGELFF. CDR3 DNA: TGCGCCAGCAGCTTGGTGCAGGGCCACACCGGGGAGCTGTTTTTT.

This rearrangement joins TRBV12-3 or TRBV12-4 to TRBJ2-2; a possible D gene is TRBD2 (5 bases). The CDR3 runs to 13 residues. V shed 10 bases and J shed 4 bases, with 13 bases lying between them. The CDR3 sequence: CATKGSITGELFF. In DNA form, the CDR3 reads TGTGCCACTAAAGGGAGTATCACCGGGGAGCTGTTTTTT.

The genes are TRBV7-2 and TRBJ2-1; the D gene is possibly TRBD2 (7 bases). The V end was cut by 3 bases, the J end by 5 bases, with 20 bases between. The CDR3 is 17 residues long. Germline V gene sequence: CDR1 SGHTA, CDR2 FQGNSA. The chain's CDR3 is CASSFRGGRPTDNEQFF. The CDR3 region has the DNA TGTGCCAGCAGCTTTAGGGGGGGGCGTCCTACAGACAATGAGCAGTTCTTC.

This sequence joins TRBV6-1 and TRBJ2-7; D is perhaps TRBD2 (6 bases). Germline V CDR1 and CDR2: MNHNS, SASEGT. V lost 6 bases, J lost 2 bases, and 11 bases lay in between. The CDR3 covers 13 residues. The CDR3 DNA follows: TGTGCCAGCAGCCGGGAGCTCCCCTACGAGCAGTACTTC. Translated, it gives CASSRELPYEQYF.

This clonotype occurred a few times. The genes are TRBV12-3 or TRBV12-4 and TRBJ2-1; D ambiguous. The V and J ends lost 5 bases and 10 bases respectively, with 15 bases between them. The CDR3 is 13 residues long. CDR3: CASSELGPQEQFF. CDR3 DNA sequence: TGTGCCAGCAGTGAATTGGGCCCCCAAGAGCAGTTCTTC.

This clonotype has only a few counts. The rearrangement joins TRBV7-3 to TRBJ2-2, with 8 nucleotides matching TRBD2. This CDR3 comprises 15 residues. Trimming at V came to 4 bases and at J to 4 bases, leaving 5 bases not matched to a gene. Germline V CDR1 and CDR2: SGHTA, FQGTGA. The CDR3: CASSSVAGPTGELFF. Here the CDR3 DNA reads TGTGCCAGCAGCTCTGTAGCGGGACCCACCGGGGAGCTGTTTTTT.

This clonotype has just a few counts. The rearrangement joins TRBV6-5 to TRBJ2-5; possibly TRBD2 for D (5 bases). CDR1 is MNHEY, CDR2 SVGAGI, per germline. This CDR3 region has 14 residues. The V and J ends lost 0 bases and 5 bases respectively, with 10 bases between them. The CDR3 DNA reads as TGTGCCAGCAGTTACTCGAGGGCTCGGGAGACCCAGTACTTC. Translating it yields CASSYSRARETQYF.

The chain carries TRBV4-1 and TRBJ1-2; tentatively, D is TRBD1 (6 bases). Germline CDR1 and CDR2: MGHRA and YSYEKL. Trimming pared 4 bases from V and 2 bases from J, leaving 14 bases between. The CDR3 length is 15 residues. The CDR3 region is CASSREDRQNYGYTF. CDR3 DNA: TGCGCCAGCAGCCGGGAGGACAGACAAAACTATGGCTACACCTTC.

The V gene is TRBV12-3 or TRBV12-4, the J gene TRBJ2-1; 14 bases match TRBD2. Trimming at V came to 6 bases and at J to 10 bases, leaving 11 bases not matched to a gene. The CDR3 extends over 16 amino acids. DNA of the CDR3: TGTGCCAGCAGCAGTTCCGGGACTAGCGGGAGAAGCGAGCAGTTCTTC. Translating gives CASSSSGTSGRSEQFF.

In this sample, this clonotype turned up a few times. This sequence joins TRBV16 and TRBJ2-2; D is ambiguous. V lost 6 bases to trimming and J lost 6 bases, with 8 bases between them. Per germline, CDR1 KGHSY and CDR2 FQNENV. The CDR3 totals 12 residues. CDR3 residues: CASRRMPGELFF. The DNA for the CDR3 is TGTGCCAGCAGACGGATGCCCGGGGAGCTGTTTTTT.

This clonotype was observed at least ten times. The chain is built from TRBV6-2 or TRBV6-3 and TRBJ2-1; D is unresolved. This CDR3 spans 11 amino acids. Germline V gives CDR1 MNHEY, CDR2 SVGEGT. The V and J ends lost 0 bases and 9 bases respectively, with 3 bases between them. CDR3 DNA sequence: TGTGCCAGCAGTTACTCGAGTGAGCAGTTCTTC. It is translated as CASSYSSEQFF.

This clonotype was observed a handful of times. J is TRBJ2-3 and V is TRBV4-1, with D unresolved. Germline values: CDR1 MGHRA, CDR2 YSYEKL. V shed 0 bases and J shed 2 bases, with 9 bases lying between them. The CDR3 has 15 amino acids. Here the CDR3 reads CASSQEQQFTDTQYF. The CDR3 DNA is TGCGCCAGCAGCCAAGAACAACAGTTCACAGATACGCAGTATTTT.

This clonotype turned up a few times. J is TRBJ2-5 and V is TRBV15, with 11 bases aligning to TRBD1. CDR3 length: 16 amino acids. Germline CDR1 LNHNV, CDR2 YYDKDF (reference sequence). Trimming took 0 bases from V and 4 from J; bases not matched to a gene: 4. The CDR3 sequence is CATSRERDRGTETQYF. The CDR3 DNA follows: TGTGCCACCAGCAGAGAAAGGGACAGGGGGACAGAGACCCAGTACTTC.

This sequence joins TRBV5-1 and TRBJ2-1, with TRBD2 identical over 8 bases. This CDR3 contains 16 residues. The germline V gene encodes CDR1 SGHRS and CDR2 YFSETQ. The V segment lost 7 bases and the J segment 7 bases; nucleotides outside the gene matches: 16. CDR3 loop: CASRAGAGAWGNEQFF. DNA for the CDR3: TGCGCCAGCCGGGCCGGAGCGGGGGCCTGGGGGAATGAGCAGTTCTTC.